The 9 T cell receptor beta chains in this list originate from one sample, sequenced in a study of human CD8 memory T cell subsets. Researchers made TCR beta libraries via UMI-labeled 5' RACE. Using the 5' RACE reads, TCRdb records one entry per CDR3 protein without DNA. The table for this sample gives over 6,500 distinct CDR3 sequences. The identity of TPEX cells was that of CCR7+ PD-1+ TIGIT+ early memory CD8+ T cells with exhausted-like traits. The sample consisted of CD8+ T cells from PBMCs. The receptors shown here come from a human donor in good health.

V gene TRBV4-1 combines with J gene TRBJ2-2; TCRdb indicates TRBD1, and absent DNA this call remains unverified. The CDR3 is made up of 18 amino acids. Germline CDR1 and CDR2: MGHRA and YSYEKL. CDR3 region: CASSQVPGAIPNTGELFF.

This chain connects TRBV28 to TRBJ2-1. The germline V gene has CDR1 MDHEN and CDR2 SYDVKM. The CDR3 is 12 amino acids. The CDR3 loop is CATGEFINEQFF.

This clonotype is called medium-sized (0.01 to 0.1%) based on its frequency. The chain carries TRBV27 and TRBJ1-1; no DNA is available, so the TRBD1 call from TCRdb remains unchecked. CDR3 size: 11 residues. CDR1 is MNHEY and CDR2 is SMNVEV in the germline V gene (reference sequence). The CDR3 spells CASLTQEKAFF.

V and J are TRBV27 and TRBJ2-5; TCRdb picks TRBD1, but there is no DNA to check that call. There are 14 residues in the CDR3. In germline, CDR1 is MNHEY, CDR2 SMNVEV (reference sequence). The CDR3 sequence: CASSFGAGMETQYF.

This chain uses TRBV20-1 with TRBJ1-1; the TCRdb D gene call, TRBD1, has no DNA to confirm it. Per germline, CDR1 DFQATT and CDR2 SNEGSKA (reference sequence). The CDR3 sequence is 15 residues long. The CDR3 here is CSAREQGYNLGHAFF.

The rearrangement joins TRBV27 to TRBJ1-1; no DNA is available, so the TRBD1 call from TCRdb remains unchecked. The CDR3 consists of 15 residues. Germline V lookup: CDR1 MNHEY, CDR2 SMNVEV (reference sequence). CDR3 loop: CATHTLQGPDTEAFF.

This CDR3 is CAAGPGSYEQYF. The chain links TRBV2 to TRBJ2-7; TCRdb gives TRBD1 as the D gene, but with no DNA this cannot be confirmed. Germline V gene data show CDR1 as SNHLY and CDR2 as FYNNEI. The CDR3 has 12 residues.

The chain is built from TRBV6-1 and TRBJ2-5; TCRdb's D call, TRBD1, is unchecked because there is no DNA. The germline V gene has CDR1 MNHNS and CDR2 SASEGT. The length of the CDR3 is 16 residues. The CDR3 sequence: CASSGFVGQRQETQYF.

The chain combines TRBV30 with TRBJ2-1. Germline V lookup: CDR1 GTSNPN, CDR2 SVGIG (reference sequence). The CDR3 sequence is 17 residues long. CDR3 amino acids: CAWSVNGVIGSGNEQFF. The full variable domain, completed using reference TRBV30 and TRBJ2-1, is SQTIHQWPATLVQPVGSPLSLECTVEGTSNPNLYWYRQAAGRGLQLLFYSVGIGQISSEVPQNLSASRPQDRQFILSSKKLLLSDSGFYLCAWSVNGVIGSGNEQFFGPGTRLTVL.